This TCR beta chain appears in the sequencing data of a study of shared clonotypes between healthy human individuals. Assay used: immunoSEQ multiplex PCR; TCRdb lists only in-frame clones, some missing. The table has 980,000 or so clones, approximately 80% seen once; the top ten hold approximately 1.5%. General observations from the study: Collection of samples was limited to blood; tissue repertoires likely differ. On the whole, naive subsets had larger estimated richness than memory subsets had.

There were no recent acute infections or vaccinations among the donors, who were healthy HIV-negative adults. The donors, all of them Caucasian adults, lived in Nashville, Tennessee. Trimming removed 3 bases from V and 0 bases from J, with 6 bases in between. In germline, CDR1 is SNHLY, CDR2 FYNNEI. The CDR3 contains 14 residues. Worth noting for this clone: As yet, its antigen is unknown. Other DNA sequences within the sample encode an identical CDR3.

The sequence was collected from a man aged 18 to 35 in good health. The chain joins TRBV2 to TRBJ1-5; D is possibly TRBD1 (5 bases). Sequenced input: memory CD4+ T cells sorted from blood. Indicated subset: CD45RA-negative fraction. CDR3 nucleotide sequence: TGTGCCAGCAGTGAGGGGCGTAGCAATCAGCCCCAGCATTTT. Translated: CASSEGRSNQPQHF.